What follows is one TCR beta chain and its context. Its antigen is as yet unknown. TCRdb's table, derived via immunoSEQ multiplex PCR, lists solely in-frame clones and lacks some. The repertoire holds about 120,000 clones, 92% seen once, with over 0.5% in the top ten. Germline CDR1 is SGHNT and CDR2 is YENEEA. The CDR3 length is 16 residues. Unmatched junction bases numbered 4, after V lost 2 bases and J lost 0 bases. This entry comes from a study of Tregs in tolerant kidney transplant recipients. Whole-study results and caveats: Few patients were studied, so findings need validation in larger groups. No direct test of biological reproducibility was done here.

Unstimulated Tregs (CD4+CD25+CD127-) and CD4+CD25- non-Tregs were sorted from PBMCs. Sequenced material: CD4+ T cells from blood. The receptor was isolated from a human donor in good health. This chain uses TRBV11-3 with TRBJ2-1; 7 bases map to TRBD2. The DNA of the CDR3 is TGTGCCAGCAGCTTATTGTCGGGGGGCTCCTACAATGAGCAGTTCTTC. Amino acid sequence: CASSLLSGGSYNEQFF.